This T cell receptor beta chain comes out of a study of cytomegalovirus exposure and HLA in healthy donors listed by TCRdb under 2017. Concerning the study at large: In an earlier analysis of about 560 of the donors, 276 Gb of sequence data and 117 million unique TCR beta sequences from 150 million to 200 million T cells were reported. The T cell repertoires of roughly 660 subjects were profiled by immunosequencing and related to cytomegalovirus serostatus. In a later genetic analysis, genome-wide SNP genotypes for about three fifths of the roughly 670 donors were used, and that subset was treated as a discovery cohort. High-throughput TCR immunosequencing, statistical association of individual TCRs with disease status, and machine learning were combined to predict cytomegalovirus infection status. Rather than using new phenotypic data, the later analysis identified candidate immune exposures from TCR beta sequences and from how often those sequences occurred across donors. HLA typing covered class I and class II loci at four-digit resolution. Besides the first cohort of 550 to 750 subjects, a separate validation cohort made up of over a hundred different subjects was used. In a later analysis, previously published TCR beta repertoires from 666 donors were re-analyzed and high-resolution HLA genotyping was added so that TCR occurrence patterns could be studied. An early release that covered around 590 HLA-typed donors contained approximately 300 gigabases of sequencing data and tens of millions of unique TCR sequences. Because of strong linkage in the cohort, four to six DR-DQ haplotypes were treated as single units for association and clustering. The study aimed to test whether signatures of past pathogen exposure could be identified by cataloging public T cell receptors. The number of typed donors differed by locus: 629-630 for A, B, C, DRB1 and DQB1; approximately 520 for DQA1; some 610 for DPA1; and approximately 450 for DPB1. To decide whether each TCR beta V gene segment behaved as functional or pseudogenic, an earlier analysis of approximately 590 of the donors relied on high-throughput TCR beta sequencing. On average, around 200,000 unique TCR beta nucleotide sequences were sequenced per donor among about 400 genotyped donors of the cohort, with around 19% of those sequences being non-productive. Of the 300 to 450 genotyped donors, 75% to 85% were placed in the genetic ancestry cluster associated with self-reported Caucasian donors. All discovery cohort repertoires had been generated on a single sequencing platform. Donor age, sex, ethnicity and CMV serostatus were compiled alongside the repertoire data.

Via the germline V gene, CDR1 is SGHTA and CDR2 FQGNSA. V loses 0 bases, J loses 3 bases, and the germline ends lie 18 bases apart. The CDR3, cysteine through phenylalanine, is 17 amino acids long. The DNA shown is the 51-base CDR3, in frame from base 1. The cohort was made up of several hundred healthy bone marrow donors. All cohort members were sampled while nominally healthy, although unrecorded immune exposures were likely present. The donor was CMV seronegative and was included in the group of over 300 seronegative cohort members. A peripheral blood sample was provided by each donor, and peripheral blood mononuclear cells were used for TCR beta sequencing. The Qiagen DNeasy Blood Extraction Kit was used to extract genomic DNA from the blood cell samples. As concerns this clone: The target of this receptor is not known. No per-base quality is available; no much larger clone lies one base away.

The library came from the immunoSEQ multiplex PCR assay. The multiplex PCR relied on a mix of 60 forward primers for TCR Vbeta segments and 13 reverse primers for TCR Jbeta segments. Amplification of the CDR3 region of rearranged TCR beta genes was performed with a multiplex PCR assay on genomic DNA. The Illumina HiSeq System was used to sequence the amplified TCR beta libraries as 87-base-pair reads. Processing in the source paper ran as follows. In a later analysis, some 80 million unique TCR beta chains were counted across the 690 or so repertoires, and roughly 10 million of these chains were shared by at least two donors. Raw reads were error-corrected and collapsed into unique sequences by a nearest-neighbor algorithm in which closely related sequences were merged to remove PCR and sequencing errors. CDR3 sequences were aligned to IMGT reference sequences to assign V, D and J gene segments. For a sequence to be retained, a match of at least six nucleotides to both a V gene segment and a J gene segment was required. A rearrangement counted as productive if the CDR3 had no stop codons and remained in frame with V and J, and every other rearrangement counted as non-productive. CDR3 was defined by IMGT convention, running from the second conserved V-encoded cysteine to the conserved J-encoded phenylalanine. The earlier analysis of 450 to 750 of the donors excluded any sequence lacking an unambiguous match to a single V gene segment. In an earlier analysis of around 600 of the donors, V segments were called functional above 56.7% productive rearrangements and were called segregating when the between-donor standard deviation exceeded 5%. A statistical classification framework was built to diagnose cytomegalovirus status from the catalog of TCR beta chain sequences. V and J gene assignment, in a later analysis, came from comparing TCR nucleotide sequences with IMGT/GENE-DB human TR gene sequences. Using the TCRdist pipeline, a later analysis assigned CDR3 sequences along with most-parsimonious VDJ recombination scenarios. In a later analysis, each TCR beta chain was defined by its CDR3 amino acid sequence together with its V-gene family, and reads lacking a unique V-gene family were excluded. A later analysis removed 550 to 700 highly shared, low-generation-probability nucleotide sequences to deal with suspected cross-contamination and a sequencing artifact. A later analysis calculated a clonal expansion index for each public chain from normalized within-repertoire ranks of inferred template counts. Generation probabilities in a later analysis came from a VDJ recombination model fitted to out-of-frame rearrangements, and those results were checked against IGoR. Hypergeometric tests were used in a later analysis to score TCR-TCR, TCR-HLA and TCR-CMV co-occurrence, with a repertoire-size bias correction applied to the TCR pairs. To estimate false discovery rates, a later analysis permuted the HLA or CMV assignments 20 times. In a later analysis, co-occurring TCRs were grouped using DBSCAN, with TCRdist sequence similarity added in when clustering inside HLA-allele-positive subsets. Repertoires with fewer than 30,000 or more than 120,000 public chains were left out of co-occurrence clustering, as were roughly five repertoires with anomalous nucleotide sharing. TCRdb took over this immuneACCESS table, retaining in-frame rearrangements with V and J assigned. Such tables are incomplete; in checked studies, under half of the missing clones stem from an unresolved V gene, and the remainder is unexplained. The DNA was the basis for D and trimming; V, J and clone size are from that table. Within this sample are 130,000 or so clones, with 74% of them counted one time only. Under 8.5% of the sample goes to the ten largest clones.

What the work shows at the level of the full study, not this receptor alone: Correlated functional status among segregating V segments might be attributable to linkage disequilibrium, but an unknown experimental factor could not be ruled out. In a later genetic analysis, fewer N-insertions in productive TCRs were reported among donors in an Asian-associated ancestry cluster than the roughly 700-donor mean. Across donors, most TCR sequences were observed very rarely, whereas some public TCRs were present in many individuals. Compared with equally common non-associated chains, HLA-associated TCR beta chains in a later analysis were more clonally expanded and had lower generation probabilities. Most CMV-associated TCR beta chains appeared to be HLA-restricted in a later analysis, and the HLA associations seemed to be driven largely by CMV exposure. This cohort had only TCR beta chains sequenced, and the lack of alpha or paired-chain data limited which features could be detected. A later genetic analysis associated a missense DCLRE1C variant with V-gene and J-gene trimming of TCR beta chains, and an independent cohort replicated the association. A further reported finding was that TCR beta sequences accurately predicted the HLA-A and HLA-B alleles for most subjects in the first cohort. In a later analysis, TCR association rates were found to vary across HLA loci, with the most associated TCRs seen for DRB1 alleles and the fewest for HLA-C alleles. A cluster of highly shared sequence variants was judged likely to be a technical artifact of the sequencing pipeline. Because counts were too low, some 16 rarely observed V segments, including chromosome 9 orphons, were excluded from the earlier analysis of under 650 of the donors. When HLA alleles, especially DR and DQ, strongly co-occurred, TCR associations were difficult to assign to individual alleles. It was suggested by the authors that the approach could potentially be generalized to other disease states and immunological phenotypes. The study listed 150 to 200 TCR beta chains as associated with cytomegalovirus. Three of the identified cytomegalovirus-associated TCR beta chains were confirmed in vitro to be specific for cytomegalovirus antigens. In an earlier analysis of around 600 of the donors, most TCR beta V segments appeared in productive rearrangements about 87% or about 30% of the time, broadly matching IMGT annotations. At a false discovery rate of 0.05, a later analysis linked 16,951 TCR beta sequences to specific HLA alleles. The 87-base-pair reads could not distinguish some IMGT-functional V segments, including TRBV6-2 and TRBV6-3, so those segments were excluded. Because some donors lacked HLA typing at each locus, the association tests relied only on the typed subset. Several of the top co-occurrence clusters appeared to be linked to parvovirus B19, influenza, CMV and Epstein-Barr virus, according to a later analysis. Sequencing depth was assumed to be roughly uniform across donors in the presence/absence analyses, though that assumption may not hold. Cytomegalovirus status was reported to be diagnosed by the classifier with high specificity and sensitivity in both the original and validation cohorts. CMV serostatus was the only immune exposure information available for the cohort.

Recombination connected TRBV7-2 to TRBJ2-7; tentative D gene TRBD1, with 7 bases matching. This TCR came from a male donor in good health and CMV-seronegative. Sequencing was done on a sample of PBMCs. The DNA sequence is given as TGTGCCAGCAGCTTAGCGCCCCCGGCAGGGGGAGGCTACGAGCAGTACTTC. Its protein reads: CASSLAPPAGGGYEQYF. Extended through the reference TRBV7-2 and TRBJ2-7 proteins, this CDR3 yields the full variable domain: GAGVSQSPSNKVTEKGKDVELRCDPISGHTALYWYRQSLGQGLEFLIYFQGNSAPDKSGLPSDRFSAERTGGSVSTLTIQRTQQEDSAVYLCASSLAPPAGGGYEQYFGPGTRLTVT.